The table lists the clone carrying this TCR beta chain with a few counts. Using its own MiXCR run on the RT-PCR reads, TCRdb lists one record per CDR3 protein. The sample holds approximately 720,000 distinct CDR3 sequences; 14% are singletons and the top ten take roughly 3.9%. V was shortened by 1 base and J by 1 base, with 16 bases between the two germline ends. The germline V gene has CDR1 SEHNR and CDR2 FQNEAQ (reference sequence). The CDR3 covers 17 residues. The sequenced sample was memory CD4+ T cells from blood. The chain couples TRBV7-9 to TRBJ1-2; D perhaps matches TRBD1 (6 bases). The sequence derives from a female donor in good health, serving as a healthy control. The CDR3 coding sequence is TGTGCCAGCAGCTTAGTCGCAGGGGCCGCCTATAACTATGGCTACACCTTC. Its protein product is CASSLVAGAAYNYGYTF.